This TCR beta chain was captured by sequencing in a study of blood T cell repertoires in COVID-19. Study-wide context: Sites in the United States, Italy and Spain provided acute and convalescent COVID-19 samples. PBMCs, B-cell-depleted T cells, or T cells were the source of the cDNA or gDNA that made up the material.

Authors' methods: Estimation of nucleated cell counts relied on the amplification of reference gene primers. Some clones are missing from TCRdb's copy, which holds only in-frame ones; the method was immunoSEQ multiplex PCR. The V and J calls and clone size come from that table; D and trimming were worked out from the DNA. The data hold about 23,000 clones, with 90% to 95% observed a single time. The sequencing sample was made of peripheral blood. The TCR sequence derives from a human donor in a cohort sampled during active COVID-19.

Here the CDR3 DNA reads TGCGCCAGCAGCTTGGAGGCGGGGGCGAGGGGGAACACTGAAGCTTTCTTT. Protein: CASSLEAGARGNTEAFF. The rearrangement uses TRBV5-1 and TRBJ1-1, with D maybe TRBD1 (6 bases). V dropped 0 bases and J dropped 1 base, with 16 bases sitting between them. This CDR3 spans 17 amino acids. Germline CDR1 and CDR2: SGHRS and YFSETQ.